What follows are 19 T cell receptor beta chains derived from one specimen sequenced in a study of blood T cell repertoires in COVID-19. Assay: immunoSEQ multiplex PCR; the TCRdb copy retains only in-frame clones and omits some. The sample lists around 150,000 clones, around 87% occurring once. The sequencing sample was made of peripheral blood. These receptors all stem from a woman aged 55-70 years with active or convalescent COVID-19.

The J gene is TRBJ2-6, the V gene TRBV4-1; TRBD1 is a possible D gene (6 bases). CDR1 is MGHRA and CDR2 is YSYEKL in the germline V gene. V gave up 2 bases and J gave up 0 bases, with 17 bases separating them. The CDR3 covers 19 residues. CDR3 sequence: CASSQTEGDPLSGANVLTF. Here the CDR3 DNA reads TGCGCCAGCAGCCAAACCGAGGGGGACCCACTCTCTGGGGCCAACGTCCTGACTTTC.

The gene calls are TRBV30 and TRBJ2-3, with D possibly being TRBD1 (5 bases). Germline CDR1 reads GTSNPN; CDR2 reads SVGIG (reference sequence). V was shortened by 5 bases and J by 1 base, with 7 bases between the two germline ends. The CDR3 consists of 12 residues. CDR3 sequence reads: CAWGAGTDTQYF. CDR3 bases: TGTGCCTGGGGGGCAGGCACAGATACGCAGTATTTT.

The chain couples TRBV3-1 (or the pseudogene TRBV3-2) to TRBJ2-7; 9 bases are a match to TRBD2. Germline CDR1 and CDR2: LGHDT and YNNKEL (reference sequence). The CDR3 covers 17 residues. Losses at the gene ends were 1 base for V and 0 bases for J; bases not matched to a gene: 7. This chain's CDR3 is CASSQGWRGGRSYEQYF. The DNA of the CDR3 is TGTGCCAGCAGCCAAGGATGGCGGGGGGGTCGCTCCTACGAGCAGTACTTC.

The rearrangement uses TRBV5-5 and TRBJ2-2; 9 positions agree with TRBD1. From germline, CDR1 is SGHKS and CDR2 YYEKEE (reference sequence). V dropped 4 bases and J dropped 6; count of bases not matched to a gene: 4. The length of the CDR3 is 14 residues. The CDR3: CASSLGTGPGELFF. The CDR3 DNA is TGTGCCAGCAGCCTGGGGACAGGGCCCGGGGAGCTGTTTTTT.

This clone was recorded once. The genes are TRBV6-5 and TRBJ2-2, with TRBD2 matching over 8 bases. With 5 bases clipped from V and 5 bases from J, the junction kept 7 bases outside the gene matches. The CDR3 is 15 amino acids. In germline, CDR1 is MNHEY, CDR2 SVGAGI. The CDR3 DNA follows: TGTGCCAGCAGTCTCGGGGGGGCGTGGACCGGGGAGCTGTTTTTT. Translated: CASSLGGAWTGELFF.

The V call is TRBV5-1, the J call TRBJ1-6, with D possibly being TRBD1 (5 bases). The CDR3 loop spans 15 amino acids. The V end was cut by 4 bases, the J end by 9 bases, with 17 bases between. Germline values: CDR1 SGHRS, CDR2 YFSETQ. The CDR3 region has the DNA TGCGCCAGCAGCGAGGGACTCTTTACTGGTTCACCCCTCCACTTT. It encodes CASSEGLFTGSPLHF.

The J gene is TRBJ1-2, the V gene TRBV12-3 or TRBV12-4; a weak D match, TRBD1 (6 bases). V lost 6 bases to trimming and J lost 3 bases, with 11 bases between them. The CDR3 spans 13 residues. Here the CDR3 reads CASSQNRDYGYTF. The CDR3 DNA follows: TGTGCCAGCAGCCAGAACAGGGACTATGGCTACACCTTC.

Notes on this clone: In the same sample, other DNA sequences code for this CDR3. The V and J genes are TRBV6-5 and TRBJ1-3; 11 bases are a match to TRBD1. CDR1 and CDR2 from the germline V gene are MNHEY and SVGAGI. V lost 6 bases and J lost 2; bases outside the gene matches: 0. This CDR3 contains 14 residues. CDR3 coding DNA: TGTGCCAGCAGGGGACAGGGGGCTGGAAACACCATATATTTT. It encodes CASRGQGAGNTIYF.

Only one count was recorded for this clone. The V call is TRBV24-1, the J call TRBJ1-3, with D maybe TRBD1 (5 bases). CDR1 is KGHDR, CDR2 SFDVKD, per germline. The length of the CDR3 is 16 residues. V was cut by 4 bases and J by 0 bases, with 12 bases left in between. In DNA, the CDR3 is TGTGCCACCAGTGACCTCGACAGATTCTCTGGAAACACCATATATTTT. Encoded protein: CATSDLDRFSGNTIYF.

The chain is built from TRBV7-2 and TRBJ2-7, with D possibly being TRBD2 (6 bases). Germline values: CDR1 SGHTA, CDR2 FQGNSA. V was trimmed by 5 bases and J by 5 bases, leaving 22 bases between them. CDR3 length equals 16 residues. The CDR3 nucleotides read TGTGCCAGCAGCCCGCACACCCAGGAGGGGTGGGACGAGCAGTACTTC. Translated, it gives CASSPHTQEGWDEQYF.

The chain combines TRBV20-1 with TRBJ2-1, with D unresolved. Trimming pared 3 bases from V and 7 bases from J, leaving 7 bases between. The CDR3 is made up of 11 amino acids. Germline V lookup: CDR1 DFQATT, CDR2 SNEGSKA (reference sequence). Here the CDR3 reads CSASQWNEQFF. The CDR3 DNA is TGCAGTGCTAGTCAGTGGAATGAGCAGTTCTTC.

CDR3 sequence (DNA): TGTGCCAGCAGACTACCGGGGGGGAGCACTGAAGCTTTCTTT. This translates into CASRLPGGSTEAFF. The chain combines TRBV11-2 with TRBJ1-1; perhaps TRBD1 as D (5 bases). Germline assignment: CDR1 SGHAT and CDR2 FQNNGV. The CDR3 extends over 14 amino acids. Trimming shortened V by 6 bases and J by 4 bases, and 15 bases separated the two germline ends.

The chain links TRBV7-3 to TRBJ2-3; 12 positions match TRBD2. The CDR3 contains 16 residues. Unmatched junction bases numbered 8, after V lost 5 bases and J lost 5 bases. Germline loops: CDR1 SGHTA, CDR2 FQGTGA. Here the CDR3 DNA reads TGTGCCAGCAGCCAGGGAGGACTAGCGGGGTTAGATACGCAGTATTTT. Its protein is CASSQGGLAGLDTQYF. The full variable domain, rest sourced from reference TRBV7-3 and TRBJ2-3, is GAGVSQTPSNKVTEKGKYVELRCDPISGHTALYWYRQSLGQGPEFLIYFQGTGAADDSGLPNDRFFAVRPEGSVSTLKIQRTERGDSAVYLCASSQGGLAGLDTQYFGPGTRLTVL.

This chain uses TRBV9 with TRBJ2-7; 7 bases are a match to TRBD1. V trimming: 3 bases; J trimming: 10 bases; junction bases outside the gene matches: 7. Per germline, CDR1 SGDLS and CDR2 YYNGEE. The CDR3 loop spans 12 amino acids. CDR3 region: CASSGRGTVQYF. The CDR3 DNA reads TGTGCCAGCAGCGGACGAGGGACAGTCCAGTACTTC.

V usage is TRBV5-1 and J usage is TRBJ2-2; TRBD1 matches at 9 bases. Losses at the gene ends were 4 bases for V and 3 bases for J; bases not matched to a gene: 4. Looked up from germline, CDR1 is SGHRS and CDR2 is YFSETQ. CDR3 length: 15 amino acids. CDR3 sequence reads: CASSERTGDTGELFF. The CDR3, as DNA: TGCGCCAGCAGCGAACGGACAGGGGACACCGGGGAGCTGTTTTTT.

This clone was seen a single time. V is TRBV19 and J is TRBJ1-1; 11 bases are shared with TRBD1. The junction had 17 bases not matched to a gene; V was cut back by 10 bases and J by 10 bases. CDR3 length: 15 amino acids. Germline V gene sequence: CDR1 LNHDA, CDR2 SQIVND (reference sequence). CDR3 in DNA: TGTGCCACCGAGGACAGGGGGCGGGATAGTCAGTCAGCTTTCTTT. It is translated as CATEDRGRDSQSAFF.

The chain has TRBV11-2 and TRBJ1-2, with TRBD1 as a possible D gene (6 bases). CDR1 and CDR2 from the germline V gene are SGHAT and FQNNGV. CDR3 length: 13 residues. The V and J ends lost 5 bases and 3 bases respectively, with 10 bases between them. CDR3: CASSPQGYYGYTF. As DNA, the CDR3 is TGTGCCAGCAGCCCACAGGGTTACTATGGCTACACCTTC.

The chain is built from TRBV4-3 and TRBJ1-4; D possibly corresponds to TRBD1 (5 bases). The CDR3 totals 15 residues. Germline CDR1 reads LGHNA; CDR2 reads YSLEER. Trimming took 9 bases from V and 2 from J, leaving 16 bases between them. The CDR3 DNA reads TGCGCCAGTTCCCAAAACAGGTTGACTAATGAAAAACTGTTTTTT. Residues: CASSQNRLTNEKLFF.

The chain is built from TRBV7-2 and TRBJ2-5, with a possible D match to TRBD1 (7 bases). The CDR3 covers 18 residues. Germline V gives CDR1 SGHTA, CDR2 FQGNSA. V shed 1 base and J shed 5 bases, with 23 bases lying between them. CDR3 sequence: CASSLGATGSGPEETQYF. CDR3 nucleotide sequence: TGTGCCAGCAGCTTAGGGGCGACAGGGAGCGGGCCCGAGGAGACCCAGTACTTC.